This T cell receptor beta chain was captured by sequencing in a study of STAT5B mutations in CD4+ large granular lymphocyte leukemia. Notes on the study in general: About 24% of private leukemic clonotypes occurred rarely in other patients' non-leukemic repertoires.

In regard to this clone: Its target is not known.

Trimming shortened V by 6 bases and J by 7 bases, and 21 bases separated the two germline ends. The CDR3 sequence is 15 residues long. Germline CDR1 reads MGHDK; CDR2 reads SYGVNS. TCRdb's table, derived via immunoSEQ multiplex PCR, lists solely in-frame clones and lacks some. The sample has 37,000 or so clones, about 88% seen once; the top ten hold 0.35%. The sample was CD4+ T cells from blood buffy coats. The chain links TRBV25-1 to TRBJ1-1; possible D gene TRBD1, 5 bases. The TCR sequence derives from a human donor in good health. In DNA form, the CDR3 reads TGTGCCAGCAGACAATCCGGCTCCGGGACCGTTGAAGCTTTCTTT. This gives the protein CASRQSGSGTVEAFF. The full variable domain, in which reference TRBV25-1 and TRBJ1-1 provide the parts outside the CDR3, is EADIYQTPRYLVIGTGKKITLECSQTMGHDKMYWYQQDPGMELHLIHYSYGVNSTEKGDLSSESTVSRIRTEHFPLTLESARPSHTSQYLCASRQSGSGTVEAFFGQGTRLTVV.